What follows describes a single T cell receptor beta chain. Its antigen is unidentified. Before the COVID-19 pandemic, during about 2011-2019, CD4+ T cells were taken from unexposed donors. After less than 11 days of culture, CD4+ T cells were isolated. Produced via immunoSEQ multiplex PCR; TCRdb's table is partial and in-frame only. The sample consists of roughly 30,000 clones, around 78% of them appearing once. This sample is drawn from a study of CD4 T cells in relation to SARS-CoV-2 and coronaviruses. The CDR3 is 14 residues long. Germline CDR1 is SGHRS and CDR2 is YFSETQ. V lost 2 bases and J 0 bases, leaving 9 bases between the germline ends.

The gene calls are TRBV5-1 and TRBJ2-7; D uncertain. This receptor was taken from a human donor in good health. The sample was CD4+ T cells from PBMCs, cultured in vitro. In DNA form, the CDR3 reads TGCGCCAGCAGCTTAACGACAAGCTCCTACGAGCAGTACTTC. This codes for CASSLTTSSYEQYF.